This T cell receptor beta chain is from a study of beta chain features in type 1 diabetes. Isolated RNA was reverse transcribed in full, so expressed TCRB transcripts were sequenced. TCRdb's table, derived via immunoSEQ multiplex PCR, lists solely in-frame clones and lacks some. The table records about 900,000 clones, roughly 16% of them present only once. The CDR3 has 17 amino acids. V was trimmed by 1 base and J by 6 bases, leaving 18 bases between them. The germline gives CDR1 LGHNA, CDR2 YNFKEQ. The sample holds a few counts of this clone. The J gene is TRBJ1-4, the V gene TRBV4-2; no definite D call. Source material: naive CD4+ T cells from blood. The clonotype originates from a young woman in good health. CDR3 nucleotides: TGTGCCAGCAGCCAAGTGGTCGGCCAGGAGTATGATGAAAAACTGTTTTTT. Translating gives CASSQVVGQEYDEKLFF.